The rows below give T cell receptor beta chains drawn from one sample of a study of cytomegalovirus exposure and HLA in healthy donors. Assay: immunoSEQ multiplex PCR; the TCRdb copy retains only in-frame clones and omits some. The table has just under 95,000 clones, around 77% seen once; the top ten hold less than 9.5%. The sample consisted of PBMCs. All receptors derive from a man aged 45-65 years in good health and CMV-seropositive. The CDR3 runs from the conserved cysteine through the conserved F or W. D genes are given only for firm matches. Clone size is shown for a subset of rows, as once, few, many or a class of expanded clone.

abundance	d_gene	j_gene	v_gene	CDR3nt	CDR3aa
.	TRBD2	TRBJ2-3	TRBV9	TGTGCCAGCAGCGTAATGGCGGGGGGCAGCACAGATACGCAGTATTTT	CASSVMAGGSTDTQYF
.	.	TRBJ2-5	TRBV7-2	TGTGCCAGCAGCTTGTCATCCGGGACCCAGTACTTC	CASSLSSGTQYF
.	TRBD1	TRBJ2-1	TRBV5-4	TGTGCCAGCAGCCCAGGGACAGTCGAGCAGTTCTTC	CASSPGTVEQFF
.	TRBD2	TRBJ2-1	TRBV2	TGTGCCAGCAGCAGGTCCGGGACTAGCCACAATGAGCAGTTCTTC	CASSRSGTSHNEQFF
.	.	TRBJ1-6	TRBV5-1	TGCGCCAGCAGCTTGTACCGACAGCGAGAAAATTCACCCCTCCACTTT	CASSLYRQRENSPLHF
.	.	TRBJ2-3	TRBV6-5	TGTGCCAGCAGTTACTCGGGACAAATCACAGATACGCAGTATTTT	CASSYSGQITDTQYF
.	TRBD1	TRBJ1-4	TRBV28	TGTGCCAGCAGCCTGGGACAGCTTAATGAAAAACTGTTTTTT	CASSLGQLNEKLFF
.	TRBD1	TRBJ1-2	TRBV4-1	TGCGCCAGCAGCCAAGGAAGGGGACAGGGGGATACCTTC	CASSQGRGQGDTF
.	.	TRBJ2-3	TRBV7-2	TGTGCCAGCAGCTTTAACACAGATACGCAGTATTTT	CASSFNTDTQYF
once	.	TRBJ2-7	TRBV12-5	TGTGCTAGTGGCCTGGACAGCTACGAGCAGTACTTC	CASGLDSYEQYF
.	.	TRBJ2-7	TRBV18	TGTGCCAGCTCACCCCCCTCAGGGGGCGGGGGAAGCTACGAGCAGTACTTC	CASSPPSGGGGSYEQYF
.	TRBD1	TRBJ2-2	TRBV7-9	TGTGCCAGCAGCTTGACAGGGGTGGCCGGGGAGCTGTTTTTT	CASSLTGVAGELFF
.	TRBD1	TRBJ1-2	TRBV6-5	TGTGCCAGCAGTTACTCGGACAGGGGGGGCTATGGCTACCCCTTC	CASSYSDRGGYGYPF
once	TRBD1	TRBJ2-1	TRBV15	TGTGCCACCAGTAAGGGACAGGCGATATACAATGAGCAGTTCTTC	CATSKGQAIYNEQFF
few	.	TRBJ1-1	TRBV29-1	TGCAGCGTTGGTATTGAGGGAACTGAAGCTTTCTTT	CSVGIEGTEAFF
.	TRBD2	TRBJ2-5	TRBV4-3	TGCGCCAGCAGCCAAGTTTGGACTAGCGGTTCAACCCAGTACTTC	CASSQVWTSGSTQYF
.	.	TRBJ2-7	TRBV6-6	TGTGCCAGCTGTCGACAGAACCTACCCTACGAGCAGTACTTC	CASCRQNLPYEQYF
.	.	TRBJ2-2	TRBV5-1	TGCGCCAGCACCATTGGAAACAGGGACCCGACCGGGGAGCTGTTTTTT	CASTIGNRDPTGELFF
once	.	TRBJ1-1	TRBV30	TGTGCCTGGAGTCTTGCGGGGGGTTCCACTGAAGCTTTCTTT	CAWSLAGGSTEAFF
.	TRBD1	TRBJ1-2	TRBV7-9	TGTGCCAGCAGCACGACAGGGAACTATGGCTACACCTTC	CASSTTGNYGYTF
.	TRBD1	TRBJ1-2	TRBV10-3	TGTGCCACCAGCCCCTCGGGACAGGGCTACACCTTC	CATSPSGQGYTF
.	TRBD2	TRBJ2-3	TRBV6-5	TGTGCCAGCAGTTACGGACCGGGACTAGTTCAAGATACGCAGTATTTT	CASSYGPGLVQDTQYF
.	TRBD2	TRBJ2-7	TRBV10-3	TGTGCCACCCGGGGGGAGGGCGAGCAGTACTTC	CATRGEGEQYF
.	.	TRBJ1-2	TRBV28	TGTGCCAGCAGTTCGGTTTATGGCTACACCTTC	CASSSVYGYTF
.	.	TRBJ1-1	TRBV5-1	TGCGCCAGCAGCGACGGACAAGTTATTGAAGCTTTCTTT	CASSDGQVIEAFF
few	.	TRBJ2-1	TRBV5-6	TGTGCCAGCAGCTTGAGTAGTAAAGCCTACAATGAGCAGTTCTTC	CASSLSSKAYNEQFF
.	.	TRBJ1-2	TRBV30	TGTGCCTGTGCAGAAGTCGCAATCTATGGCTACACCTTC	CACAEVAIYGYTF
.	.	TRBJ2-1	TRBV4-3	TGCGCCAGCAGCCAAGATTACCCAGACTCCTACAATGAGCAGTTCTTC	CASSQDYPDSYNEQFF
once	TRBD2	TRBJ2-7	TRBV7-9	TGTGCCAGCAGCTTATTCAGCGGGGGGCCGGCTGGCTACGAGCAGTACTTC	CASSLFSGGPAGYEQYF
once	TRBD1	TRBJ1-2	TRBV2	TGTGCCAGCAGTGAATACGAACAGGGGGCGTATGGCTACACCTTC	CASSEYEQGAYGYTF
.	.	TRBJ2-3	TRBV7-3	TGTGCCAGCAGCCTCCGGGGGTATAGCACAGATACGCAGTATTTT	CASSLRGYSTDTQYF
.	.	TRBJ1-3	TRBV7-2	TGTGCCAGCAGCTTAGGACAGCCGAGCTCTGGAAACACCATATATTTT	CASSLGQPSSGNTIYF
.	.	TRBJ2-7	TRBV18	TGTGCCAGCTCACCCCTAGGCGGCCCGGTTTACGAGCAGTACTTC	CASSPLGGPVYEQYF
few	TRBD1	TRBJ2-7	TRBV9	TGTGCCAGCAGCGTTGGGGACAGGGGGATTGGCGAGCAGTACTTC	CASSVGDRGIGEQYF
.	TRBD1	TRBJ2-1	TRBV10-3	TGTGCCATCAGAAAGACAGGGGTGGGGTACAATGAGCAGTTCTTC	CAIRKTGVGYNEQFF
few	TRBD2	TRBJ2-7	TRBV27	TGTGCCAGCAGAGCCCCTAGCGGGGGATCCTACGAGCAGTACTTC	CASRAPSGGSYEQYF
few	.	TRBJ1-2	TRBV27	TGTGCCAGCAGTTTATCGATCCTCGGGGAGGGGAATGGCTACACCTTC	CASSLSILGEGNGYTF
few	.	TRBJ2-1	TRBV19	TGTGCCAGTAGCAATAGCGGTTACAATGAGCAGTTCTTC	CASSNSGYNEQFF
.	.	TRBJ1-1	TRBV30	TGTGCCTGGAGTCTAAGCAGGACATCGAACACTGAAGCTTTCTTT	CAWSLSRTSNTEAFF
.	.	TRBJ2-7	TRBV5-5	TGTGCCAGCAGCTGGACCCCGGGCCGGAGGGACGAGCAGTACTTC	CASSWTPGRRDEQYF
.	TRBD2	TRBJ2-3	TRBV5-1	TGCGCCAGCAGCTCCGGGACTAGCGGGGGGGCCGTAGATACGCAGTATTTT	CASSSGTSGGAVDTQYF
once	TRBD1	TRBJ1-2	TRBV19	TGTGCCAGTAGTAGGGACAGGGGGCAAGATGGCTACACCTTC	CASSRDRGQDGYTF
.	TRBD2	TRBJ2-3	TRBV7-6	TGTGCCAGCAGCCGTAGATATAGCGGGGGCCTTCAAAGCACAGATACGCAGTATTTT	CASSRRYSGGLQSTDTQYF
.	.	TRBJ2-5	TRBV6-5	TGTGCCAGCAGGGGGCCAGGCTTCGGGGAGACCCAGTACTTC	CASRGPGFGETQYF
few	TRBD2	TRBJ2-3	TRBV19	TGTGCCAGTAGTATATCAAGAGCGGGGGGTCGGCGCGCAGATACGCAGTATTTT	CASSISRAGGRRADTQYF
few	TRBD1	TRBJ1-6	TRBV19	TGTGCCAGTGCTGACAGGGGGCGCATCTCTAATTCACCCCTCCACTTT	CASADRGRISNSPLHF
.	TRBD2	TRBJ2-5	TRBV13	TGTGCCAGCAGCTTAGGAGAGCGGGGTTCGGCAGAGACCCAGTACTTC	CASSLGERGSAETQYF
.	TRBD1	TRBJ1-5	TRBV7-3	TGTGCCAGCGATAGACAGGGAAATCAGCCCCAGCATTTT	CASDRQGNQPQHF
.	.	TRBJ1-2	TRBV19	TGTGCCAGTAGTATAGATCTATCGGCTAACTATGGCTACACCTTC	CASSIDLSANYGYTF
.	TRBD1	TRBJ1-6	TRBV9	TGTGCCAGCAGCGTAGATCAGGGGGGTTTGGATTCACCCCTCCACTTT	CASSVDQGGLDSPLHF
.	TRBD2	TRBJ2-7	TRBV6-5	TGTGCCAGCAGTTCACTAGCGGGGAGCTACGAGCAGTACTTC	CASSSLAGSYEQYF
.	TRBD1	TRBJ1-1	TRBV5-1	TGCGCCAGCAGCCTCCGGGACAGGGCTACTGAAGCTTTCTTT	CASSLRDRATEAFF